This TCR beta chain was captured by sequencing in a study of blood T cell repertoires in COVID-19. Assay: immunoSEQ multiplex PCR; the TCRdb copy retains only in-frame clones and omits some. The top ten hold roughly 3.4% of the sample, which has 150,000 or so clones, roughly 80% seen once. CDR1 KGHSH and CDR2 LQKENI come from the germline V gene. The CDR3 totals 14 residues. V gave up 3 bases and J gave up 5 bases; unmatched junction bases: 5. The cohort comprised adults aged 18 to 89 years residing in some 24 US areas. Recovery meant two consecutive negative NP/OP PCR tests, professional clearance, or resolved symptoms.

Input material: PBMCs or T cells enriched from blood (not recorded which). The clonotype originates from a woman in her sixties who had recovered from COVID-19. This chain links TRBV18 with TRBJ1-1; 8 positions match TRBD1. The CDR3 DNA reads as TGTGCCAGCTCACCCACAGGGGGTAGGACTGAAGCTTTCTTT. Its protein product is CASSPTGGRTEAFF.